This TCR beta chain was retrieved from a study of T cells in localized non-small cell lung cancer (TCRdb year 2020). Study-level background: The study examined T cell repertoires in 200 to 250 patients with early-stage NSCLC and compared tumors with uninvolved tumor-adjacent lungs. The cohort was made up of around 250 treatment-naive NSCLC patients whose localized lung tumors had been resected. A mean age of around 66 years was recorded for the NSCLC patients, of whom roughly 130 were male and 107 were female. The investigation overall reported the following: Because multi-region sequencing of the tumors was not done, intratumor heterogeneity could not be ruled out. Higher T cell density in blood was associated with longer overall survival, whereas higher clonality in adjacent lung was associated with shorter survival. The highest T cell clonality was observed in uninvolved tumor-adjacent lung, where clonality exceeded that of tumor, suggesting that antigenic responses were more focused in uninvolved tumor-adjacent lung. Because the study design was exploratory, TCR variables were selected using unadjusted p-values without false-discovery rate correction. Of the top 100 tumor clones, a median of roughly 57 were detected in paired uninvolved adjacent lung; about 26 were also among that lung's top 100.

At diagnosis, tumor, uninvolved tumor-adjacent lung and peripheral blood were collected and then preserved as a mix of FFPE and fresh-frozen material. Blood samples were analyzed as peripheral blood mononuclear cells for TCR repertoire profiling. In regard to this clone: What antigen it recognizes has not been identified. Qualities for individual bases were not recorded, and no much larger clone is one base off.

V is clipped by 6 bases and J by 6 bases, and the sequence between their germline boundaries is 14 bases long. CDR3 length: 13 amino acids, cysteine to phenylalanine. Of all the DNA, just the CDR3 is kept, 39 bases in frame from base 1. Looking up the germline V gene (reference sequence) yields CDR1 MNHNY and CDR2 SVGAGI. The immunoSEQ Assay was used to sequence TCR beta CDR3 regions from DNA. The original methods were these. T cell density was computed as TCR beta template counts normalized to usable DNA estimated by amplifying housekeeping genes. Richness was estimated with the preseqR package, extrapolating to 400,000 templates for PBMC samples and 120,000 templates for tissue samples. Clonality was defined by subtracting Pielou's evenness from one. Differential abundance testing on productive amino-acid clonotypes, with a minimum total count of 5 and an alpha of 0.1, was used to identify tissue-enriched TCRs. The Jaccard Index and the Morisita Overlap Index were used to quantify repertoire overlap between compartments. GLIPH grouped TCR beta CDR3s together with public tetramer-defined viral CDR3s, and a viral motif had to include at least three viral sequences and show V-gene enrichment. This immuneACCESS table, as held by TCRdb, lists in-frame sequences with V and J called but not all clones. Of the missing ones, under half trace to an unresolved V gene in checked studies; the others have no known cause. That table is the source of V, J and clone size, and D and trimming were worked out from the DNA. The sample profile shows tens of thousands of clones; roughly 89% of them were found once. Under 7% of the sample lies in the top ten.

The chain is assembled from TRBV6-6 and TRBJ1-1; the D gene is possibly TRBD1, with 5 bases matching. This TCR derives from a male donor aged 60 or over with stage II lung adenocarcinoma. This specimen consisted of peripheral blood mononuclear cells, obtained before any cancer treatment. DNA sequence: TGTGCCAGCAGCCTAGCAGCGGGGCCTGAAGCTTTCTTT. Its protein product is CASSLAAGPEAFF.